The next 27 T cell receptor beta chains were all read from a single sample in a study of identifying expanded T cells in peripheral blood. TCRdb's table, derived via immunoSEQ multiplex PCR, lists solely in-frame clones and lacks some. The sample contains about 80,000 clones, over 85% of which appear only once. The sequenced sample was blood. Receptors were obtained from a person aged 18 to 75 in good health.

V gene TRBV4-1 combines with J gene TRBJ2-1, with D perhaps assigned TRBD1 or TRBD2 (6 bases each). This CDR3 has 17 amino acids. Trimming pared 4 bases from V and 8 bases from J, leaving 24 bases between. Germline loops: CDR1 MGHRA, CDR2 YSYEKL. CDR3 sequence (DNA): TGCGCCAGCAGCCTCCCCGTGGGAGCTTATAGGGGGGATGAGCAGTTCTTC. This translates into CASSLPVGAYRGDEQFF.

The V gene is TRBV5-1, the J gene TRBJ2-2; no definite D call. V lost 5 bases, J lost 3 bases, and 5 bases lay in between. Germline V gene lookup returns CDR1 SGHRS and CDR2 YFSETQ. CDR3 size: 12 residues. The CDR3 DNA reads as TGCGCCAGCAGACGAGACACCGGGGAGCTGTTTTTT. Protein product: CASRRDTGELFF.

The chain is built from TRBV11-3 and TRBJ2-7, with 7 bases matching TRBD1. V trimming: 4 bases; J trimming: 6 bases; junction bases outside the gene matches: 12. Germline V gives CDR1 SGHNT, CDR2 YENEEA. CDR3 length equals 15 residues. CDR3 loop: CASSSGRQGRREQYF. CDR3 coding DNA: TGTGCCAGCAGCTCAGGAAGACAGGGTAGGCGCGAGCAGTACTTC.

The chain combines TRBV5-4 with TRBJ2-1; the match to TRBD2 covers 9 bases. The germline V gene has CDR1 SGHNT and CDR2 YYREEE (reference sequence). V dropped 2 bases and J dropped 3; count of bases not matched to a gene: 0. This CDR3 comprises 14 residues. CDR3 nucleotides: TGTGCCAGCAGCTTTAGCGGGAGCTACAATGAGCAGTTCTTC. This translates into CASSFSGSYNEQFF.

V is TRBV27 and J is TRBJ1-2; D gene ambiguous. The CDR3 consists of 16 residues. Per the germline V gene, CDR1 is MNHEY and CDR2 is SMNVEV (reference sequence). Deletions cut 7 bases from V and 4 bases from J, with 22 bases between. CDR3 DNA: TGTGCCAGCAAGGCCCTAGTTGGGCAGAGATCCTATGGCTACACCTTC. Translation gives CASKALVGQRSYGYTF.

The chain combines TRBV2 with TRBJ1-5; 9 nucleotides line up with TRBD1. The germline CDR1 and CDR2 sequences are SNHLY and FYNNEI. CDR3 length: 15 residues. After removal of 2 bases from V and 9 bases from J, the junction contained 8 bases not matched to a gene. CDR3 in DNA: TGTGCCAGCAGTGAAAGGGACAGGGTCTTAGGGCCCCAGCATTTT. Its protein is CASSERDRVLGPQHF.

This chain links TRBV18 with TRBJ2-7; no reliable D call. The CDR3 runs to 12 residues. Trimming cost V 3 bases and J 0 bases, with 3 bases left between them. In germline, CDR1 is KGHSH, CDR2 LQKENI. This CDR3 is CASSPYSYEQYF. The CDR3 region has the DNA TGTGCCAGCTCACCGTACTCCTACGAGCAGTACTTC.

The CDR3 reads CASSLVVYGGEAFF. CDR3 nucleotide sequence: TGTGCCAGCAGCTTAGTGGTATACGGGGGTGAAGCTTTCTTT. This sequence joins TRBV7-2 and TRBJ1-1, with D perhaps TRBD1 (5 bases). The CDR3 spans 14 residues. V lost 1 base and J 7 bases, leaving 13 bases between the germline ends. Germline CDR1 and CDR2: SGHTA and FQGNSA.

The table lists this clone with a few counts. The V gene is TRBV30, the J gene TRBJ1-4, with D unclear. The CDR3 length is 11 residues. CDR1 and CDR2 from the germline V gene are GTSNPN and SVGIG (reference sequence). The V and J ends lost 8 bases and 7 bases respectively, with 11 bases between them. The CDR3 DNA is TGTGCCGGATTGTCATTTGAAAAACTGTTTTTT. Translation gives CAGLSFEKLFF.

This clone was picked up one time. The chain couples TRBV5-8 to TRBJ1-5, with D uncertain. CDR3 length: 13 residues. V was pared by 0 bases and J by 9 bases, with 10 bases between. Germline V gene sequence: CDR1 SGHTS, CDR2 YDEGEE. This CDR3 reads CASSLAGRRPQHF. CDR3 bases: TGTGCCAGCAGCTTGGCCGGTCGACGGCCCCAGCATTTT.

This clone came up a few times. The chain carries TRBV5-1 and TRBJ2-5, with 7 nucleotides matching TRBD1. Germline V gene sequence: CDR1 SGHRS, CDR2 YFSETQ. This CDR3 has 14 amino acids. V was clipped by 0 bases and J by 3 bases; unmatched bases: 2. The CDR3 DNA sequence: TGCGCCAGCAGCTTGGAAGGGACAGAAGAGACCCAGTACTTC. Protein sequence: CASSLEGTEETQYF.

This rearrangement joins TRBV2 to TRBJ2-3, with 12 positions matching TRBD2. CDR1 and CDR2 (germline): SNHLY, FYNNEI. The CDR3 consists of 16 residues. Trimming took 6 bases from V and 0 from J; bases not matched to a gene: 4. The CDR3 protein is CASRTSGGVSTDTQYF. Written as DNA, the CDR3 is TGTGCCAGCAGGACTAGCGGGGGAGTTAGCACAGATACGCAGTATTTT.

J is TRBJ2-7 and V is TRBV18, with no clear D. The germline V gene encodes CDR1 KGHSH and CDR2 LQKENI. The CDR3 is 14 amino acids. V lost 0 bases, J lost 2 bases, and 8 bases lay in between. CDR3 protein: CASSPPTITYEQYF. CDR3 DNA: TGTGCCAGCTCACCACCCACTATCACCTACGAGCAGTACTTC.

V usage is TRBV29-1 and J usage is TRBJ2-2; no clear D. V gave up 4 bases and J gave up 4 bases, with 10 bases separating them. Per the germline V gene, CDR1 is SQVTM and CDR2 is ANQGSEA. CDR3 length: 13 amino acids. The CDR3 DNA follows: TGCAGCGTTGTTCAGGTCCGCACCGGGGAGCTGTTTTTT. Translating it yields CSVVQVRTGELFF.

The chain combines TRBV11-2 with TRBJ1-1; 8 nucleotides align to TRBD1. This CDR3 region has 14 residues. J gave up 5 bases and V 5 bases, and 7 bases lay outside the gene matches. Germline V gene sequence: CDR1 SGHAT, CDR2 FQNNGV. The CDR3 spells CASSIGQGGTEAFF. As DNA, the CDR3 is TGTGCCAGCAGCATTGGACAGGGAGGAACTGAAGCTTTCTTT.

The rearrangement uses TRBV29-1 and TRBJ1-1; 9 bases are a match to TRBD1. The V gene's germline CDR1 is SQVTM and CDR2 ANQGSEA. The V segment lost 6 bases and the J segment 2 bases; nucleotides outside the gene matches: 4. This CDR3 has 13 residues. The CDR3 spells CSVGDRANTEAFF. As DNA, the CDR3 is TGCAGCGTCGGGGACAGGGCCAACACTGAAGCTTTCTTT. The variable domain in full, completed from reference TRBV29-1 and TRBJ1-1, reads SAVISQKPSRDICQRGTSLTIQCQVDSQVTMMFWYRQQPGQSLTLIATANQGSEATYESGFVIDKFPISRPNLTFSTLTVSNMSPEDSSIYLCSVGDRANTEAFFGQGTRLTVV.

The chain has TRBV7-2 and TRBJ1-2, with a possible D match to TRBD1 (5 bases). V was shortened by 1 base and J by 1 base, with 10 bases between the two germline ends. The V gene's germline CDR1 is SGHTA and CDR2 FQGNSA. The CDR3 totals 15 residues. Here the CDR3 DNA reads TGTGCCAGCAGCTTAGTTGGGGACCATAACTATGGCTACACCTTC. Its protein product is CASSLVGDHNYGYTF.

The V call is TRBV30, the J call TRBJ2-6; 9 nucleotides align to TRBD1. Germline values: CDR1 GTSNPN, CDR2 SVGIG (reference sequence). The CDR3 totals 18 residues. Trimming cost V 0 bases and J 0 bases; bases outside gene matches: 6. The CDR3 loop is CAWSVDRGLLSGANVLTF. CDR3 DNA sequence: TGTGCCTGGAGTGTAGACAGGGGGTTACTCTCTGGGGCCAACGTCCTGACTTTC.

The rearrangement joins TRBV29-1 to TRBJ1-1; TRBD1 agrees at 7 bases. With 7 bases clipped from V and 1 base from J, the junction kept 3 bases outside the gene matches. Per germline, CDR1 SQVTM and CDR2 ANQGSEA. CDR3 size: 12 residues. The CDR3, as DNA: TGCAGCGCGGGACAGCCGAACACTGAAGCTTTCTTT. Its translation is CSAGQPNTEAFF.

The chain carries TRBV18 and TRBJ2-5; D not resolved. From germline, CDR1 is KGHSH and CDR2 LQKENI. CDR3 length equals 14 residues. Trimming took off 2 bases at V and 4 bases at J, with 11 bases between the two ends. The CDR3 spells CASSPVPGRETQYF. In DNA form, the CDR3 reads TGTGCCAGCTCACCAGTTCCAGGAAGAGAGACCCAGTACTTC.

The CDR3 spells CASIGGLGSNQPQHF. The CDR3 DNA reads as TGTGCCAGCATCGGGGGATTGGGCAGCAATCAGCCCCAGCATTTT. The gene calls are TRBV2 and TRBJ1-5; weak D call: TRBD1 (5 bases). The V gene lost 7 bases and the J gene lost 1 base, with 14 bases spanning the gap. From germline, CDR1 is SNHLY and CDR2 FYNNEI. The CDR3 has 15 amino acids.

This rearrangement joins TRBV27 to TRBJ1-1; maybe TRBD1 (6 bases). Germline CDR1 reads MNHEY; CDR2 reads SMNVEV (reference sequence). This CDR3 spans 12 amino acids. V lost 11 bases and J 0 bases, leaving 10 bases between the germline ends. The CDR3 DNA reads as TGTGCCCCGGGGACAATGAACACTGAAGCTTTCTTT. Protein: CAPGTMNTEAFF.

This CDR3 is CATSSRVSETQYF. CDR3 DNA: TGTGCCACCAGCAGCAGGGTGAGTGAGACCCAGTACTTC. V usage is TRBV15 and J usage is TRBJ2-5; a weak D match, TRBD1 (5 bases). The CDR3 totals 13 residues. Trimming took off 3 bases at V and 5 bases at J, with 10 bases between the two ends. In germline, CDR1 is LNHNV, CDR2 YYDKDF (reference sequence).

This clone qualifies as medium-sized. The chain combines TRBV6-4 with TRBJ2-1, with TRBD2 matching 12 bases. The CDR3 spans 15 residues. Germline V gives CDR1 MRHNA, CDR2 SNTAGT. Unmatched junction bases numbered 0, after V lost 0 bases and J lost 6 bases. In DNA, the CDR3 is TGTGCCAGCAGTGACTCGACTAGCGGGAGCAATGAGCAGTTCTTC. Translation gives CASSDSTSGSNEQFF.

This clone showed up just a few times. The chain combines TRBV2 with TRBJ2-5, with 10 bases fitting TRBD2. Losses at the gene ends were 6 bases for V and 5 bases for J; bases not matched to a gene: 6. The V gene's germline CDR1 is SNHLY and CDR2 FYNNEI. The CDR3 runs 14 residues. In DNA form, the CDR3 reads TGTGCCAGCAGCGTGAGCGGGAGGGGTGAGACCCAGTACTTC. It codes for CASSVSGRGETQYF.

The CDR3 coding sequence is TGTGCCAGCTCACCCACAGGGGGCGCGGCCTACGAGCAGTACTTC. The encoded protein is CASSPTGGAAYEQYF. This rearrangement joins TRBV18 to TRBJ2-7, with 9 positions matching TRBD1. The CDR3 spans 15 residues. V trimming: 3 bases; J trimming: 2 bases; junction bases outside the gene matches: 5. The germline CDR1 and CDR2 sequences are KGHSH and LQKENI.

V usage is TRBV29-1 and J usage is TRBJ1-1, with unresolved D. V lost 2 bases, J lost 1 base, and 14 bases lay in between. CDR3 length: 15 amino acids. The V gene's germline CDR1 is SQVTM and CDR2 ANQGSEA. The CDR3 reads CSVEHPDLTNTEAFF. In DNA form, the CDR3 reads TGCAGCGTTGAACACCCGGATTTGACGAACACTGAAGCTTTCTTT. The full variable domain, completed using reference TRBV29-1 and TRBJ1-1, is SAVISQKPSRDICQRGTSLTIQCQVDSQVTMMFWYRQQPGQSLTLIATANQGSEATYESGFVIDKFPISRPNLTFSTLTVSNMSPEDSSIYLCSVEHPDLTNTEAFFGQGTRLTVV.